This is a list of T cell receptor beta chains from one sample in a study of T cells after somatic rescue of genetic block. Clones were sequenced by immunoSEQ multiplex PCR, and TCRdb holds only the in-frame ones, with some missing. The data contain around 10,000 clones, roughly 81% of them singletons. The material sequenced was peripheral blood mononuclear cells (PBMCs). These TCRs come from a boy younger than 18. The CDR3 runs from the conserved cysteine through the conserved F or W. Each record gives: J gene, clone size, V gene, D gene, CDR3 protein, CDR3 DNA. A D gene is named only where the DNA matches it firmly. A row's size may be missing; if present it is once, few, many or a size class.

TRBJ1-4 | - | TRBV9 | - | CASSVAGAANEKLFF | TGTGCCAGCAGCGTAGCGGGGGCTGCTAATGAAAAACTGTTTTTT
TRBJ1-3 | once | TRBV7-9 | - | CASSLLRGTSGNTIYF | TGTGCCAGCAGCTTATTGCGGGGAACCTCTGGAAACACCATATATTTT
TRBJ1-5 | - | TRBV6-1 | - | CASGVNQPQHF | TGTGCCAGCGGGGTCAATCAGCCCCAGCATTTT
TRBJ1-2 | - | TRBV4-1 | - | CASSQDRRGGNYGYTF | TGCGCCAGCAGCCAAGACCGGCGAGGGGGTAACTATGGCTACACCTTC
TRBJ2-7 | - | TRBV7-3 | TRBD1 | CASSFQNTGTGGFEQYF | TGTGCCAGCAGCTTCCAAAATACCGGGACAGGGGGCTTCGAGCAGTACTTC
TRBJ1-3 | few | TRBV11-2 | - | CASSFEQRNTIYF | TGTGCCAGCAGCTTTGAACAGCGAAACACCATATATTTT
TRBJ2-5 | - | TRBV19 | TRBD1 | CASSRGQGETQYF | TGTGCCAGCAGCAGGGGGCAGGGAGAGACCCAGTACTTC
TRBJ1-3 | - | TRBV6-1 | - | CASITGPSSGNTIYF | TGTGCCAGCATAACAGGACCAAGCTCTGGAAACACCATATATTTT
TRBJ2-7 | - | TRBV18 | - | CASSLGLIQSSYEQYF | TGTGCCAGCTCATTGGGACTGATCCAGAGCTCCTACGAGCAGTACTTC
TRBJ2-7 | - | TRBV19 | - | CASTAGRGNEQYF | TGTGCCAGTACCGCCGGAAGGGGAAACGAGCAGTACTTC
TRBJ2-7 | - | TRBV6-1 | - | CASSDFWAGAYEQYF | TGTGCCAGCAGTGATTTTTGGGCCGGAGCCTACGAGCAGTACTTC
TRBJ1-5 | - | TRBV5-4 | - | CASSLGSNQPQHF | TGTGCCAGCAGCTTGGGATCGAATCAGCCCCAGCATTTT
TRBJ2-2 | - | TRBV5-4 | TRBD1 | CASSLGDRGTGELFF | TGTGCCAGCAGCTTGGGGGACAGGGGTACCGGGGAGCTGTTTTTT
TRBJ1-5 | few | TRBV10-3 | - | CAISQGVDQPQHF | TGTGCCATCAGTCAGGGAGTCGATCAGCCCCAGCATTTT
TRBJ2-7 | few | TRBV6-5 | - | CASRDFFDEQYF | TGTGCCAGCAGGGACTTCTTCGACGAGCAGTACTTC
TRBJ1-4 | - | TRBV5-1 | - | CASSLDSFNEKLFF | TGCGCCAGCAGCTTGGACAGCTTTAATGAAAAACTGTTTTTT
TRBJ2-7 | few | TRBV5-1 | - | CASSLAQAGVYEQYF | TGCGCCAGCAGCTTGGCCCAAGCCGGGGTATACGAGCAGTACTTC
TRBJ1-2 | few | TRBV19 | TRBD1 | CASRQGDGYTF | TGTGCCAGTAGACAGGGGGATGGCTACACCTTC
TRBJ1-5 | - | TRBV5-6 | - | CASSRGVGSNQPQHF | TGTGCCAGCAGCCGAGGGGTGGGGAGCAATCAGCCCCAGCATTTT
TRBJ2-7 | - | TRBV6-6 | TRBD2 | CASGWGGLNYEQYF | TGTGCCAGCGGGTGGGGAGGGCTAAACTACGAGCAGTACTTC
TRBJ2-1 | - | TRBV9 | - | CASSVGLVEQFF | TGTGCCAGCAGCGTAGGACTAGTTGAGCAGTTCTTC
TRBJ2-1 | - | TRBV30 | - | CAWSRSYNEQFF | TGTGCCTGGAGTCGCTCATACAATGAGCAGTTCTTC
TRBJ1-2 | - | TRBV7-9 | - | CASTQGFYGYTF | TGTGCCAGCACCCAGGGATTCTATGGCTACACCTTC
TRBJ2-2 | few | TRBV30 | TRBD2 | CAWKLAGGISNTGELFF | TGTGCCTGGAAACTAGCGGGAGGGATCTCGAACACCGGGGAGCTGTTTTTT
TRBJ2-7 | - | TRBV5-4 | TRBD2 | CASSPGPASGLAGMLEQYF | TGTGCCAGCAGCCCAGGTCCAGCCTCGGGACTAGCGGGAATGCTCGAGCAGTACTTC
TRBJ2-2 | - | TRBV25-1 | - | CASSAPGQGELFF | TGTGCCAGCAGTGCCCCAGGACAGGGGGAGCTGTTTTTT
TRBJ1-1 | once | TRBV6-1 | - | CASSEWGRENTEAFF | TGTGCCAGCAGTGAATGGGGTCGGGAGAACACTGAAGCTTTCTTT
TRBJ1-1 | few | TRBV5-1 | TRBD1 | CASSFSGQGGTEAFF | TGCGCCAGCAGCTTTTCCGGACAGGGAGGGACCGAAGCTTTCTTT
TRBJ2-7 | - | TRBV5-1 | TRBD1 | CASSLATGGYEQYF | TGCGCCAGCAGCTTAGCAACAGGGGGCTACGAGCAGTACTTC
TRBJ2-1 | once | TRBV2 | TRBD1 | CASKRTGTPPYNEQFF | TGTGCCAGCAAAAGGACAGGGACACCCCCTTACAATGAGCAGTTCTTC
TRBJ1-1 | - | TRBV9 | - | CASSVGTGGTEAFF | TGTGCCAGCAGCGTAGGAACGGGGGGCACTGAAGCTTTCTTT
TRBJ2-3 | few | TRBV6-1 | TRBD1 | CASSEQGGTDTQYF | TGTGCCAGCAGTGAGCAGGGGGGCACAGATACGCAGTATTTT
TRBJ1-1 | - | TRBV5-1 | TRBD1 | CASSFQGEGTEAFF | TGCGCCAGCAGCTTCCAGGGGGAGGGAACTGAAGCTTTCTTT
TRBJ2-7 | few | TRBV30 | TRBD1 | CAWSVLQGAGEQYF | TGTGCCTGGAGTGTACTACAGGGGGCTGGCGAGCAGTACTTC
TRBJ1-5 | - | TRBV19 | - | CASSILGWGNQPQHF | TGTGCCAGTAGTATCCTCGGTTGGGGCAATCAGCCCCAGCATTTT
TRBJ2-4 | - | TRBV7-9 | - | CASSFLQKAKNIQYF | TGTGCCAGCAGCTTCCTCCAGAAAGCCAAAAACATTCAGTACTTC
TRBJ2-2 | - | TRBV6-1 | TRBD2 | CASSEQRAGGPVSGELFF | TGTGCCAGCAGTGAACAGCGAGCGGGGGGGCCAGTGTCCGGGGAGCTGTTTTTT
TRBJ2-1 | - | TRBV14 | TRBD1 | CASSPTDRAPYNEQFF | TGTGCCAGCAGCCCGACTGACAGGGCCCCCTACAATGAGCAGTTCTTC
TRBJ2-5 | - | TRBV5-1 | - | CASSYTGFQETQYF | TGCGCCAGCAGCTATACAGGGTTCCAAGAGACCCAGTACTTC
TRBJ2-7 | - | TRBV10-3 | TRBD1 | CAISESGTGISYEQYF | TGTGCCATCAGTGAGTCCGGGACAGGGATTTCCTACGAGCAGTACTTC
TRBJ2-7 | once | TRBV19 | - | CASSILGTPGYEQYF | TGTGCCAGTAGTATTCTCGGGACACCGGGTTACGAGCAGTACTTC
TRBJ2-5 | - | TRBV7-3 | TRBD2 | CASRLAGELQETQYF | TGTGCCAGCAGGCTAGCGGGGGAACTCCAAGAGACCCAGTACTTC
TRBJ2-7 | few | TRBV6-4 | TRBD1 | CARVDRGPYEQYF | TGTGCCAGAGTGGACAGGGGCCCGTACGAGCAGTACTTC
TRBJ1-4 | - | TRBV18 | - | CASSPQGMGEKLFF | TGTGCCAGCTCACCACAGGGGATGGGTGAAAAACTGTTTTTT
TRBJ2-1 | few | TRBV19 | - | CASTKQGGNEQFF | TGTGCCAGTACCAAGCAGGGGGGAAATGAGCAGTTCTTC
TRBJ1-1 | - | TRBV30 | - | CAWSVWRPKGTEAFF | TGTGCCTGGAGTGTGTGGCGTCCGAAAGGCACTGAAGCTTTCTTT
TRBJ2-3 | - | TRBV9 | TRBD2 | CASSPLGGTGTDTQYF | TGTGCCAGCAGCCCCCTCGGGGGGACTGGCACAGATACGCAGTATTTT
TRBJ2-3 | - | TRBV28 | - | CASSLSPSWGRTDTQYF | TGTGCCAGCAGTCTTTCCCCCTCCTGGGGGCGGACAGATACGCAGTATTTT
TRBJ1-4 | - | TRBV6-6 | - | CASSSPPTNEKLFF | TGTGCCAGCAGTTCCCCTCCGACTAATGAAAAACTGTTTTTT
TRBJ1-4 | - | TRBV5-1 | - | CASSERYLRNRAFPENEKLFF | TGCGCCAGCAGCGAGAGGTACCTTCGAAACAGGGCCTTTCCTGAGAATGAAAAACTGTTTTTT